One sample yielded the 24 T cell receptor beta chains listed below, sequenced in a study of OX40 agonist ivuxolimab in advanced cancers. The data were produced by immunoSEQ multiplex PCR, yet TCRdb's version contains in-frame clones alone and is incomplete. The table lists about 80,000 clones, 90% to 95% of them singletons, with 0.25% to 0.35% in the top ten. Sequencing used CD4+ or CD8+ T cells sorted from blood, obtained in a trial of the OX40 agonist ivuxolimab. These receptors all come from an adult with an advanced solid tumor such as melanoma, head and neck, liver or kidney cancer.

This clone showed up just once. The CDR3 reads CASSMASYEQYF. The CDR3 nucleotides are TGTGCCAGCAGCATGGCCTCCTACGAGCAGTACTTC. The chain joins TRBV21-1 to TRBJ2-7; the table's D gene call, TRBD1, was not cross checked with the DNA. TRBV21-1 counts as a pseudogene. The CDR3 extends over 12 amino acids.

This chain connects TRBV2 to TRBJ1-4, with D possibly TRBD1 on 5 matching bases. Germline V gene lookup returns CDR1 SNHLY and CDR2 FYNNEI. This CDR3 is built from 17 residues. Trimming took off 3 bases at V and 2 bases at J, with 16 bases between the two ends. CDR3 protein: CASSDGGARGTNEKLFF. CDR3 sequence (DNA): TGTGCCAGCAGTGATGGAGGGGCGCGGGGCACTAATGAAAAACTGTTTTTT.

V gene TRBV10-3 combines with J gene TRBJ2-7, with TRBD2 as a possible D gene (6 bases). The CDR3 runs to 19 residues. Germline CDR1 ENHRY, CDR2 SYGVKD. The V end lost 0 bases, the J end lost 3 bases, and 24 bases lay between the germline ends. The CDR3: CAISESLGRIAGTSYEQYF. For the CDR3, the DNA is TGTGCCATCAGTGAGTCGCTGGGGAGGATTGCAGGAACAAGCTACGAGCAGTACTTC.

This clone has a single count. V usage is TRBV9 and J usage is TRBJ2-1; 7 positions match TRBD2. This CDR3 spans 15 amino acids. The V gene end was trimmed by 4 bases and the J gene end by 8 bases; junction bases not matched to a gene: 12. Germline V gene sequence: CDR1 SGDLS, CDR2 YYNGEE. CDR3 residues: CASSYGPWAGDEQFF. The CDR3 bases are TGTGCCAGCAGCTACGGACCTTGGGCGGGGGATGAGCAGTTCTTC.

DNA for the CDR3: TGTGCCTGGAGTGTAGGGTCAGGGCCTTACTATGGCTACACCTTC. Its translation is CAWSVGSGPYYGYTF. V gene TRBV30 combines with J gene TRBJ1-2, with D possibly being TRBD1 (5 bases). Germline values: CDR1 GTSNPN, CDR2 SVGIG (reference sequence). CDR3 length equals 15 residues. The germline V and J ends were trimmed by 0 bases and 3 bases, with 14 bases remaining between them.

The chain links TRBV6-4 to TRBJ2-1; the match to TRBD1 covers 8 bases. Germline lookup yields CDR1 MRHNA and CDR2 SNTAGT. CDR3 length: 14 amino acids. V lost 3 bases to trimming and J lost 5 bases; unmatched junction nucleotides: 3. The chain's CDR3 is CASSEQGANNEQFF. The CDR3 DNA is TGTGCCAGCAGTGAGCAGGGGGCTAACAATGAGCAGTTCTTC.

The chain employs TRBV29-1 and TRBJ2-2; TRBD1 might be the D (6 bases). The germline CDR1 and CDR2 sequences are SQVTM and ANQGSEA. This CDR3 has 15 amino acids. V was shortened by 4 bases and J by 0 bases, with 12 bases between the two germline ends. CDR3 residues: CSVVQGSTNTGELFF. In nucleotides, the CDR3 is TGCAGCGTTGTACAGGGTTCGACGAACACCGGGGAGCTGTTTTTT.

The chain uses TRBV5-4 and TRBJ2-3; tentative D call: TRBD2 (6 bases). Trimming pared 0 bases from V and 5 bases from J, leaving 10 bases between. The CDR3 spans 14 residues. The germline V gene encodes CDR1 SGHNT and CDR2 YYREEE (reference sequence). This chain's CDR3 is CASSLEAGGDTQYF. In nucleotides, the CDR3 is TGTGCCAGCAGCTTGGAAGCGGGTGGAGATACGCAGTATTTT.

The V call is TRBV5-5, the J call TRBJ2-5; no clear D. This CDR3 is 14 amino acids long. Germline V gene data show CDR1 as SGHKS and CDR2 as YYEKEE (reference sequence). V lost 4 bases to trimming and J lost 0 bases, with 10 bases between them. The CDR3 loop is CASSPRQDQETQYF. The CDR3 DNA follows: TGTGCCAGCAGCCCCAGACAAGACCAAGAGACCCAGTACTTC.

This clone appeared a single time. This chain connects TRBV7-2 to TRBJ1-6; TRBD1 agrees at 8 bases. The CDR3 totals 17 residues. Germline trimming cut 3 bases from V and 7 bases from J; bases unmatched to any gene: 11. Germline loops: CDR1 SGHTA, CDR2 FQGNSA. In nucleotides, the CDR3 is TGTGCCAGCAGCTTGAATGGACCAGGACAGGGCAATTCACCCCTCCACTTT. It specifies CASSLNGPGQGNSPLHF.

This clone was picked up one time. The rearrangement links TRBV2 to TRBJ2-3, with D possibly being TRBD2 (6 bases). The germline CDR1 and CDR2 sequences are SNHLY and FYNNEI. The CDR3 totals 17 residues. Trimming left V 6 bases short and J 2 bases short, with 21 bases between. CDR3 region: CASSQIPGTGNTDTQYF. The DNA for the CDR3 is TGTGCCAGCAGCCAAATTCCCGGGACTGGAAACACAGATACGCAGTATTTT.

The chain uses TRBV7-9 and TRBJ1-5, with D unclear. The CDR3 has 14 residues. The V end lost 1 base, the J end lost 0 bases, and 4 bases lay between the germline ends. Germline V gene sequence: CDR1 SEHNR, CDR2 FQNEAQ (reference sequence). For the CDR3, the DNA is TGTGCCAGCAGCTTAGTCAGTAGCAATCAGCCCCAGCATTTT. Amino acids: CASSLVSSNQPQHF. Full variable domain (rest looked up from reference TRBV7-9 and TRBJ1-5): DTGVSQNPRHKITKRGQNVTFRCDPISEHNRLYWYRQTLGQGPEFLTYFQNEAQLEKSRLLSDRFSAERPKGSFSTLEIQRTEQGDSAMYLCASSLVSSNQPQHFGDGTRLSIL.

V usage is TRBV19 and J usage is TRBJ2-1, with 14 bases fitting TRBD2. The V gene end was trimmed by 3 bases and the J gene end by 8 bases; junction bases not matched to a gene: 9. The length of the CDR3 is 17 residues. Germline assignment: CDR1 LNHDA and CDR2 SQIVND (reference sequence). In DNA, the CDR3 is TGTGCCAGTAGTATTGGAGGGACTAGCGGGAGTTTGGATGAGCAGTTCTTC. Translated, it gives CASSIGGTSGSLDEQFF.

This clone was detected a few times. This chain uses TRBV6-1 with TRBJ2-7, with TRBD1 as a possible D gene (6 bases). V was pared by 2 bases and J by 1 base, with 12 bases between. CDR3 length equals 15 residues. CDR1 and CDR2 from the germline V gene are MNHNS and SASEGT. The CDR3 bases are TGTGCCAGCAGTGAACGCAGGGGATGGTCCTACGAGCAGTACTTC. This encodes CASSERRGWSYEQYF.

This clone was seen just once. The chain carries TRBV18 and TRBJ1-1, with D uncertain. In germline, CDR1 is KGHSH, CDR2 LQKENI. V was trimmed by 0 bases and J by 2 bases, leaving 4 bases between them. This CDR3 is 13 amino acids long. The chain's CDR3 is CASSPPSNTEAFF. The DNA of the CDR3 is TGTGCCAGCTCACCACCTTCAAACACTGAAGCTTTCTTT.

This chain connects TRBV4-1 to TRBJ1-5, with D uncertain. CDR3 length: 15 residues. Between the trimmed V and J ends, which lost 1 base and 3 bases, there was a span of 10 bases. The germline CDR1 and CDR2 sequences are MGHRA and YSYEKL. CDR3 protein: CASSQGAGDNQPQHF. The CDR3 coding sequence is TGCGCCAGCAGCCAAGGGGCTGGGGACAATCAGCCCCAGCATTTT.

V usage is TRBV19 and J usage is TRBJ2-3, with 9 bases fitting TRBD2. Germline V lookup: CDR1 LNHDA, CDR2 SQIVND (reference sequence). This CDR3 comprises 15 residues. The ends lost 3 bases at V and 5 bases at J; junction bases unmatched: 6. The CDR3 DNA follows: TGTGCCAGTAGTATCCCGACTAGCGGTAAAGATACGCAGTATTTT. Translation: CASSIPTSGKDTQYF.

This clone was counted a single time. This sequence joins TRBV9 and TRBJ1-1, with D uncertain. V lost 2 bases and J lost 1, with 9 bases in between. This CDR3 has 14 amino acids. Germline CDR1 reads SGDLS; CDR2 reads YYNGEE. Written as DNA, the CDR3 is TGTGCCAGCAGCGTCGTGACGGAGAACACTGAAGCTTTCTTT. Protein product: CASSVVTENTEAFF.

The CDR3: CASSGQQNEKLFF. For the CDR3, the DNA is TGTGCCAGCAGCGGACAGCAGAATGAAAAACTGTTTTTT. This sequence joins TRBV7-2 and TRBJ1-4; a possible D gene is TRBD1 (6 bases). Germline loops: CDR1 SGHTA, CDR2 FQGNSA. There are 13 residues in the CDR3. V was pared by 5 bases and J by 5 bases, with 9 bases between.

In this sample, this clone turned up a few times. This rearrangement joins TRBV6-1 to TRBJ1-1; weak D call: TRBD1 (5 bases). V lost 1 base and J 5 bases, leaving 8 bases between the germline ends. The CDR3 contains 13 residues. Per the germline V gene, CDR1 is MNHNS and CDR2 is SASEGT. CDR3 DNA: TGTGCCAGCAGTGAAGTGGGGGAAACTGAAGCTTTCTTT. Amino acid sequence: CASSEVGETEAFF.

The CDR3 loop reads CASSVINGQTNTEAFF. CDR3 coding DNA: TGTGCCAGCAGCGTAATCAACGGACAGACGAACACTGAAGCTTTCTTT. The chain uses TRBV9 and TRBJ1-1; possible D gene TRBD1, 6 bases. From germline, CDR1 is SGDLS and CDR2 YYNGEE. Trimming took 1 base from V and 1 from J, leaving 14 bases between them. CDR3 length: 16 residues.

V is TRBV25-1 and J is TRBJ1-2; D is perhaps TRBD1 (6 bases). Between the trimmed V and J ends, which lost 6 bases and 4 bases, there was a span of 18 bases. The CDR3 sequence is 15 residues long. Germline V gene sequence: CDR1 MGHDK, CDR2 SYGVNS. CDR3 loop: CASRRGGRGFYGYTF. CDR3 sequence (DNA): TGTGCCAGCAGACGGGGGGGCAGAGGATTCTATGGCTACACCTTC.

The chain carries TRBV28 and TRBJ2-1, with 9 bases identical to TRBD1. J lost 8 bases, V lost 6 bases, and 14 bases had no gene match. Per germline, CDR1 MDHEN and CDR2 SYDVKM. CDR3 length: 16 amino acids. In DNA, the CDR3 is TGTGCCAGCAGAAAAAGACCGGGACAGGGTGAGGATGAGCAGTTCTTC. It yields the protein CASRKRPGQGEDEQFF.

The chain recombines TRBV19 with TRBJ2-4; 8 bases match TRBD2. Germline V gene data show CDR1 as LNHDA and CDR2 as SQIVND (reference sequence). Germline trimming cut 5 bases from V and 8 bases from J; bases unmatched to any gene: 8. The CDR3 length is 14 residues. The DNA for the CDR3 is TGTGCCAGTAGTCCCCAGCGGGAGTGGGACATTCAGTACTTC. The encoded protein is CASSPQREWDIQYF.